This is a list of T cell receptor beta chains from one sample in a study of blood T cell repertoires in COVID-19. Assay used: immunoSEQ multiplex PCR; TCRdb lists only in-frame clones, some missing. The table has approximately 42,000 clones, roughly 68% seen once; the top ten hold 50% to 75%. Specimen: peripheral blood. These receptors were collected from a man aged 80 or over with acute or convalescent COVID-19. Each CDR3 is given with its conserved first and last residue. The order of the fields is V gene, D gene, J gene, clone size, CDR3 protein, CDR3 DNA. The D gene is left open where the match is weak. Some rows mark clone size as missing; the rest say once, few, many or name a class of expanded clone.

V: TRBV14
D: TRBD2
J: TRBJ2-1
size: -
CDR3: CASSQDLILAGVEQFF
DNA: TGTGCCAGCAGCCAAGATCTTATCCTAGCGGGTGTTGAGCAGTTCTTC

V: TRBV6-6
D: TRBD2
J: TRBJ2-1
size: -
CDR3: CASRSGSVYNEQFF
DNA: TGTGCCAGCAGGAGCGGGAGTGTGTACAATGAGCAGTTCTTC

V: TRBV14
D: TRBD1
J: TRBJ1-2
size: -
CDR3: CASSPRTGYGYTF
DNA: TGTGCCAGCAGCCCACGGACAGGGTATGGCTACACCTTC

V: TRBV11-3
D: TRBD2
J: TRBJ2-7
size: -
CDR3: CASSFSGSQSYEQYF
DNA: TGTGCCAGCAGCTTTAGCGGGAGTCAGTCCTACGAGCAGTACTTC

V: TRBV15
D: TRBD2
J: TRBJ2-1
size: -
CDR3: CATSRERYLAGNEQFF
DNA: TGTGCCACCAGCAGAGAACGTTATCTAGCGGGGAATGAGCAGTTCTTC

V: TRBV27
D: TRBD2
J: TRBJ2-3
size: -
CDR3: CASSLSVAGKKDTQYF
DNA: TGTGCCAGCAGTTTAAGCGTAGCGGGTAAAAAAGATACGCAGTATTTT

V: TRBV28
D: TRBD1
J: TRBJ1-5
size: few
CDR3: CASSQTGGVYSNQPQHF
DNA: TGTGCCAGCAGCCAGACAGGGGGGGTCTATAGCAATCAGCCCCAGCATTTT

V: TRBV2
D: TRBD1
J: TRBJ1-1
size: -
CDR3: CASNGQGLTEAFF
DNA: TGTGCCAGCAACGGACAGGGGTTAACTGAAGCTTTCTTT

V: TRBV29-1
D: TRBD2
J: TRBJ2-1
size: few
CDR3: CSVSRGSGSKEQFF
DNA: TGCAGCGTCTCCCGGGGTAGCGGGAGTAAGGAGCAGTTCTTC

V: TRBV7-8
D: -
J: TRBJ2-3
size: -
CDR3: CASSLGGGGRLLTDTQYF
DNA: TGTGCCAGCAGCTTAGGAGGGGGTGGGCGACTCCTCACAGATACGCAGTATTTT

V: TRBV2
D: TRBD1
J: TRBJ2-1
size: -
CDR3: CASFAGTEYNEQFF
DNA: TGTGCCAGCTTTGCCGGGACAGAGTACAATGAGCAGTTCTTC

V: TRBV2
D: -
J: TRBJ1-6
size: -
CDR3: CASSPGGFSPLHF
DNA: TGTGCCAGCAGTCCAGGCGGGTTTTCACCCCTCCACTTT

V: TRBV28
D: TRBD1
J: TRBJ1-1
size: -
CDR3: CASSLGGQGSTEAFF
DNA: TGTGCCAGCAGTTTAGGGGGACAGGGGTCCACTGAAGCTTTCTTT

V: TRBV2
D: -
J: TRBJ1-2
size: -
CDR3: CASSERARGYTF
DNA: TGTGCCAGCAGTGAGAGGGCTCGCGGCTACACCTTC

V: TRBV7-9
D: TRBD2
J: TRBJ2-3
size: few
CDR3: CASSAGLAGVADTQYF
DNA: TGTGCCAGCAGCGCTGGACTAGCGGGAGTCGCAGATACGCAGTATTTT

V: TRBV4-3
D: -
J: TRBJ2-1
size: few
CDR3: CASSQDRAYEQFF
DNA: TGCGCCAGCAGCCAAGATAGAGCCTATGAGCAGTTCTTC

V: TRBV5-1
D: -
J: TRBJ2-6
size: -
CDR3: CASRQVLAGANVLTF
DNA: TGCGCCAGCAGACAGGTCCTTGCTGGGGCCAACGTCCTGACTTTC